The source of this T cell receptor (beta chain) is a study of identical twins. The germline gives CDR1 SNHLY, CDR2 FYNNEI. V lost 7 bases to trimming and J lost 1 base, with 13 bases between them. CDR3 size: 15 residues. General study points: These conclusions were based on statistical analysis (cross-sectional, not following the same donors).

Many counts were recorded for this clonotype. Its antigen is unknown. MiXCR, applied by TCRdb to the 5' RACE reads, yields one record per CDR3 protein. The sample contains 700,000 or so distinct CDR3 sequences, around 8.3% of which appear only once. Another study also made use of these data, one on yellow fever vaccine responses in identical twins.

The rearrangement joins TRBV2 to TRBJ2-2, with D tentatively TRBD1 (7 bases). The TCR sequence derives from a woman younger than 30 in good health. Sequencing was carried out using PBMCs. CDR3 sequence: CASTGGKGNTGELFF. CDR3 nucleotide sequence: TGTGCCAGCACAGGGGGGAAGGGGAACACCGGGGAGCTGTTTTTT.